Each of the 7 T cell receptor beta chains below was sequenced from the same sample in a study of blood T cell repertoires in COVID-19. Generated by immunoSEQ multiplex PCR, the TCRdb table keeps only in-frame clones and is missing some. The profile shows fewer than 650,000 clones, 85% to 90% of them singletons. The sample comprised peripheral blood. These receptors all stem from a woman in her fifties or sixties with COVID-19, enrolled during active disease.

As for this clone: Other DNA sequences in the sample encode the same CDR3. The chain uses TRBV5-6 and TRBJ2-7, with TRBD2 as a possible D gene (5 bases). Germline assignment: CDR1 SGHDT and CDR2 YYEEEE. V was pared by 4 bases and J by 2 bases, with 10 bases between. The CDR3 sequence is 13 residues long. CDR3 coding DNA: TGTGCCAGCAGCAGCGGAAGCACCTACGAGCAGTACTTC. Encoded protein: CASSSGSTYEQYF.

This chain links TRBV19 with TRBJ1-1; 8 bases are a match to TRBD1. The CDR3 length is 13 residues. Germline lookup yields CDR1 LNHDA and CDR2 SQIVND (reference sequence). Trimming took 8 bases from V and 4 from J; bases not matched to a gene: 6. Here the CDR3 reads CASEGTGLTEAFF. The CDR3 DNA reads TGTGCCAGTGAGGGGACAGGTCTCACTGAAGCTTTCTTT.

The chain employs TRBV28 and TRBJ1-2; D perhaps matches TRBD1 (5 bases). CDR1 is MDHEN, CDR2 SYDVKM, per germline. CDR3 length: 14 amino acids. Trimming stripped 4 bases from V and 4 bases from J, with 13 bases between. CDR3 region: CASSSPGGGYGYTF. The CDR3 DNA is TGTGCCAGCAGTTCCCCGGGGGGTGGCTATGGCTACACCTTC.

This rearrangement joins TRBV19 to TRBJ1-2; D not certain. CDR1 LNHDA and CDR2 SQIVND come from the germline V gene (reference sequence). Trimming left V 5 bases short and J 5 bases short, with 9 bases between. This CDR3 spans 12 amino acids. CDR3 nucleotide sequence: TGTGCCAGTAGTTTGACGGAGTATGGCTACACCTTC. The encoded protein is CASSLTEYGYTF.

The J gene is TRBJ2-7, the V gene TRBV4-2; D might be TRBD1 (6 bases). CDR1 is LGHNA, CDR2 YNFKEQ, per germline. The CDR3 is 14 amino acids. V lost 0 bases and J lost 5, with 11 bases in between. CDR3 protein: CASSQEPGTHEQYF. CDR3 bases: TGTGCCAGCAGCCAAGAACCTGGGACACACGAGCAGTACTTC.

The chain carries TRBV5-8 and TRBJ1-1, with D possibly matching TRBD1 (5 bases). V was pared by 4 bases and J by 1 base, with 17 bases between. The CDR3 has 16 amino acids. Germline assignment: CDR1 SGHTS and CDR2 YDEGEE. CDR3 bases: TGTGCCAGCAGCCGAGACAGAGGCGGGGCGAACACTGAAGCTTTCTTT. Translating gives CASSRDRGGANTEAFF.

This clone was seen a few times. The V call is TRBV29-1, the J call TRBJ2-1; weak D call: TRBD2 (5 bases). Germline CDR1 is SQVTM and CDR2 is ANQGSEA. The CDR3 contains 18 residues. The V gene lost 6 bases and the J gene lost 3 bases, with 27 bases spanning the gap. The CDR3 DNA sequence: TGCAGCGTCCCAAAACCCCTTCGGATAGCGATAAGCTACAATGAGCAGTTCTTC. Amino acid sequence: CSVPKPLRIAISYNEQFF.